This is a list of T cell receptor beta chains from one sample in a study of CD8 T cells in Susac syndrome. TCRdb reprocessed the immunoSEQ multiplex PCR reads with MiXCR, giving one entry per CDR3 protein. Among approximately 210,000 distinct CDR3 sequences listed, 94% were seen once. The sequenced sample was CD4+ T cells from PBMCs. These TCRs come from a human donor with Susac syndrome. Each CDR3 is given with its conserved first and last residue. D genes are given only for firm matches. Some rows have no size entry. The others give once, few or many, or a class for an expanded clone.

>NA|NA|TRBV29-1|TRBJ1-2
CSVLLVIGGRFGYTF
TGCAGCGTACTCTTAGTGATCGGAGGGCGCTTCGGCTACACCTTC
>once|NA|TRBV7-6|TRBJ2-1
CASSAEQILNEQFF
TGTGCCAGCAGCGCCGAACAGATACTAAATGAGCAGTTCTTC
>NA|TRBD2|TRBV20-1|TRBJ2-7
CSAAGTSGGYEQYF
TGCAGTGCTGCCGGGACTAGCGGGGGCTACGAGCAGTACTTC
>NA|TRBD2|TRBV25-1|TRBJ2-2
CASSEGGGSGGPGELFF
TGTGCCAGCAGTGAGGGGGGTGGTAGCGGGGGGCCCGGGGAGCTGTTTTTT
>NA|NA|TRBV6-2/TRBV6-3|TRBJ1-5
CASSYSRGGRQPQHF
TGTGCCAGCAGTTACTCGAGGGGGGGGCGACAGCCCCAGCATTTT
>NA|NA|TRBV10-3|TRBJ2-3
CAISGTDTQYF
TGTGCCATCAGTGGGACAGATACGCAGTATTTT
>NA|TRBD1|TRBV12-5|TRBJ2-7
CASGASQGDGYF
TGTGCTAGTGGTGCCAGTCAGGGGGATGGGTACTTC
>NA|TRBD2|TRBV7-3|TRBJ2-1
CASSPGTSGAKNEQFF
TGTGCCAGCAGCCCTGGGACTAGCGGGGCCAAAAATGAGCAGTTCTTC
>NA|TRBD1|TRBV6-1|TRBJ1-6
CAAGGVRMDVDNSPLHF
TGTGCCGCAGGGGGGGTTCGAATGGACGTAGACAATTCACCCCTCCACTTT
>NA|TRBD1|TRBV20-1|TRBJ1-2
CSAREGGASGYTF
TGCAGTGCTAGAGAAGGGGGCGCTTCTGGCTACACCTTC
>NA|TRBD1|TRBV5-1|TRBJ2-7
CASSTRDRVLYF
TGCGCCAGCAGCACCCGGGACAGGGTGTTGTACTTC
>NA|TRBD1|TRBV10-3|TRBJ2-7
CAISESRTGGDEQYF
TGTGCCATCAGTGAGTCTCGGACAGGTGGGGACGAGCAGTACTTC
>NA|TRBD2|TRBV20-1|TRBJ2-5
CSARGGSGNTQYF
TGCAGTGCTAGAGGGGGTAGCGGGAATACCCAGTACTTC
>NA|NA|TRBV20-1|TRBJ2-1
CSARSVGSSSYNEQFF
TGCAGTGCTAGATCCGTTGGCTCCAGCTCCTACAATGAGCAGTTCTTC
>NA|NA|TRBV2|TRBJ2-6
CASSTGTAGANVLTF
TGTGCCAGCAGCACCGGGACTGCCGGGGCCAACGTCCTGACTTTC
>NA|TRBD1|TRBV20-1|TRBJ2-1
CSARGRGYYNEQFF
TGCAGTGCTAGGGGCAGGGGGTACTACAATGAGCAGTTCTTC
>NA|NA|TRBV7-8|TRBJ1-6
CASSLAFQGNDSPLHF
TGTGCCAGCAGCTTAGCCTTTCAGGGTAACGATTCACCCCTCCACTTT
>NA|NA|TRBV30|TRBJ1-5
CAWSDVDQPQHF
TGTGCCTGGAGTGACGTAGATCAGCCCCAGCATTTT
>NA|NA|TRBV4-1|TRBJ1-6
CASSPPVGDNSPLHF
TGCGCCAGCAGCCCCCCGGTAGGGGATAATTCACCCCTCCACTTT
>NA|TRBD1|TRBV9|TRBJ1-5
CASSVGQGAGQPQHF
TGTGCCAGCAGCGTAGGACAGGGGGCCGGTCAGCCCCAGCATTTT
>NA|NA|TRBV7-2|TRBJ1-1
CASSLGRQNTEAFF
TGTGCCAGCAGCCTGGGCCGCCAGAACACTGAAGCTTTCTTT
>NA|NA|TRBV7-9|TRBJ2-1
CASSLGRGRVGNEQFF
TGTGCCAGCAGCTTAGGTCGGGGCAGGGTTGGCAATGAGCAGTTCTTC
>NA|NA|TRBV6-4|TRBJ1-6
CASSEQSSYNSPLHF
TGTGCCAGCAGTGAGCAGAGCTCCTATAATTCACCCCTCCACTTT
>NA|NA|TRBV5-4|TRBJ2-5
CASSPLYQETQYF
TGTGCCAGCAGCCCCCTGTACCAAGAGACCCAGTACTTC
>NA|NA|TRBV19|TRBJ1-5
CASSPLSDSNQPQHF
TGTGCCAGTAGTCCCCTATCAGATAGCAATCAGCCCCAGCATTTT
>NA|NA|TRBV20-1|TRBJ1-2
CSASYRSYGYTF
TGCAGTGCTAGCTACAGATCCTATGGCTACACCTTC
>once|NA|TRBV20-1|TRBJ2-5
CSARGPPGRETQYF
TGCAGCGCTAGAGGGCCCCCCGGGAGAGAGACCCAGTACTTC
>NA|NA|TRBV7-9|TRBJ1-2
CASSQTGGDYGYTF
TGTGCCAGCAGCCAAACGGGCGGGGACTATGGCTACACCTTC
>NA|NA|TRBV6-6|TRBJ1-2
CASSSRGGDGYTF
TGTGCCAGCAGTTCCCGGGGAGGAGATGGCTACACCTTC